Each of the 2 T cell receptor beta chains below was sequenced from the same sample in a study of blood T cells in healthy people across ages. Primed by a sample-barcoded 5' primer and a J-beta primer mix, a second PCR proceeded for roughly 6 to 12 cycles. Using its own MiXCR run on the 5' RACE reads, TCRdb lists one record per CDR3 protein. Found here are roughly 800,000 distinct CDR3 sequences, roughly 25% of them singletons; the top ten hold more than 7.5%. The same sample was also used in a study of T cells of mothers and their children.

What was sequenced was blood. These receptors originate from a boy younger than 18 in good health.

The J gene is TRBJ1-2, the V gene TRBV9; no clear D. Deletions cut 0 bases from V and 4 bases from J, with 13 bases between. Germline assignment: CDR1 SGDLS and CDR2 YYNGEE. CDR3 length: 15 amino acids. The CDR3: CASSVESRAGYGYTF. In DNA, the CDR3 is TGTGCCAGCAGCGTAGAGAGTAGGGCCGGCTATGGCTACACCTTC.

CDR3 coding DNA: TGTGCCACCGCCGGACGGAACTCCTACGAGCAGTACTTC. It yields the protein CATAGRNSYEQYF. The chain couples TRBV24-1 to TRBJ2-7; D gene unclear. The germline CDR1 and CDR2 sequences are KGHDR and SFDVKD. The ends were cut back, 9 bases at V and 0 bases at J, with 11 bases in the middle. This CDR3 is 13 amino acids long.